Each of the 13 T cell receptor beta chains below was sequenced from the same sample in a study of blood T cell repertoires in COVID-19. Measured with immunoSEQ multiplex PCR; TCRdb has only the in-frame clones, and not every one. There are 300,000 or so clones in the sample; roughly nine tenths occur only once, and approximately 2.5% lies in the top ten. The sequenced sample consisted of PBMCs or T cells enriched from blood (not recorded which). Receptors were obtained from a man in his fifties or sixties who had recovered from COVID-19.

The rearrangement uses TRBV9 and TRBJ1-2; possible D gene TRBD1, 5 bases. Per germline, CDR1 SGDLS and CDR2 YYNGEE. Trimming took off 7 bases at V and 5 bases at J, with 15 bases between the two ends. The CDR3 has 13 amino acids. The CDR3 bases are TGTGCCAGCGGCCCGGGGGGTCAATATGGCTACACCTTC. This sequence encodes CASGPGGQYGYTF. The complete variable domain, with remaining parts taken from reference TRBV9 and TRBJ1-2, reads DSGVTQTPKHLITATGQRVTLRCSPRSGDLSVYWYQQSLDQGLQFLIQYYNGEERAKGNILERFSAQQFPDLHSELNLSSLELGDSALYFCASGPGGQYGYTFGSGTRLTVV.

This rearrangement joins TRBV3-1 (or the pseudogene TRBV3-2) to TRBJ2-2; possible D gene TRBD1, 5 bases. Trimming stripped 2 bases from V and 5 bases from J, with 6 bases between. In germline, CDR1 is LGHDT, CDR2 YNNKEL (reference sequence). This CDR3 contains 13 residues. DNA for the CDR3: TGTGCCAGCAGCCAACAGGGTACCGGGGAGCTGTTTTTT. This codes for CASSQQGTGELFF.

V usage is TRBV4-2 and J usage is TRBJ2-1; maybe TRBD2 (6 bases). V was shortened by 3 bases and J by 5 bases, with 20 bases between the two germline ends. The CDR3 is 17 amino acids. In germline, CDR1 is LGHNA, CDR2 YNFKEQ. CDR3 sequence reads: CASSQALRRGSNNEQFF. CDR3 nucleotides: TGTGCCAGCAGCCAGGCTTTAAGGAGGGGTTCTAACAATGAGCAGTTCTTC.

The chain has TRBV5-5 and TRBJ1-3, with D perhaps TRBD1 (5 bases). Trimming left V 0 bases short and J 0 bases short, with 19 bases between. In germline, CDR1 is SGHKS, CDR2 YYEKEE (reference sequence). The CDR3 contains 19 residues. CDR3 in DNA: TGTGCCAGCAGCTTGGGGGGCTGGATAGGTTCCCTCTCTGGAAACACCATATATTTT. Amino acids: CASSLGGWIGSLSGNTIYF. Complete variable domain (other parts from reference TRBV5-5 and TRBJ1-3): DAGVTQSPTHLIKTRGQQVTLRCSPISGHKSVSWYQQVLGQGPQFIFQYYEKEERGRGNFPDRFSARQFPNYSSELNVNALLLGDSALYLCASSLGGWIGSLSGNTIYFGEGSWLTVV.

The CDR3 DNA reads as TGTGCCAGCAGCAGGGACAGGGGATTCAATCAGCCCCAGCATTTT. This encodes CASSRDRGFNQPQHF. This chain joins TRBV6-5 and TRBJ1-5, with 10 bases aligning to TRBD1. With 6 bases clipped from V and 3 bases from J, the junction kept 5 bases outside the gene matches. CDR3 length equals 15 residues. Germline lookup yields CDR1 MNHEY and CDR2 SVGAGI.

This chain joins TRBV5-1 and TRBJ1-1, with no clear D. The germline CDR1 and CDR2 sequences are SGHRS and YFSETQ. V was shortened by 4 bases and J by 0 bases, with 10 bases between the two germline ends. The CDR3 length is 14 residues. CDR3 nucleotide sequence: TGCGCCAGCAGCCCGCCTAGAATGAACACTGAAGCTTTCTTT. This encodes CASSPPRMNTEAFF. The variable domain in full, with the rest retrieved from reference TRBV5-1 and TRBJ1-1, is KAGVTQTPRYLIKTRGQQVTLSCSPISGHRSVSWYQQTPGQGLQFLFEYFSETQRNKGNFPGRFSGRQFSNSRSEMNVSTLELGDSALYLCASSPPRMNTEAFFGQGTRLTVV.

This clone has a handful of counts. The chain carries TRBV29-1 and TRBJ2-2; D gene uncertain. This CDR3 comprises 11 residues. Germline V gene lookup returns CDR1 SQVTM and CDR2 ANQGSEA. V shed 3 bases and J shed 7 bases, with 6 bases lying between them. CDR3: CSVDSIGELFF. The CDR3 DNA reads as TGCAGCGTTGATAGCATCGGGGAGCTGTTTTTT.

This rearrangement joins TRBV5-1 to TRBJ2-1, with TRBD2 identical over 7 bases. Germline V gene data show CDR1 as SGHRS and CDR2 as YFSETQ. The junction had 6 bases not matched to a gene; V was cut back by 4 bases and J by 2 bases. This CDR3 comprises 15 residues. The CDR3 reads CASSAAGATYNEQFF. In DNA form, the CDR3 reads TGCGCCAGCAGCGCGGCGGGAGCAACCTACAATGAGCAGTTCTTC.

The chain recombines TRBV10-3 with TRBJ2-1, with D possibly being TRBD2 (6 bases). The CDR3 covers 14 residues. Germline CDR1 reads ENHRY; CDR2 reads SYGVKD. The V and J ends lost 6 bases and 8 bases respectively, with 17 bases between them. The CDR3 nucleotides are TGTGCCATCAGGGCGGACGTTGGAGGGGATGAGCAGTTCTTC. As protein: CAIRADVGGDEQFF.

The chain employs TRBV15 and TRBJ2-7; 8 bases align to TRBD1. In germline, CDR1 is LNHNV, CDR2 YYDKDF (reference sequence). V gave up 2 bases and J gave up 2 bases; unmatched junction bases: 11. This CDR3 has 17 residues. CDR3 sequence reads: CATSRNIPGQDPYEQYF. In nucleotides, the CDR3 is TGTGCCACCAGCAGAAATATTCCGGGACAGGATCCCTACGAGCAGTACTTC.

The chain employs TRBV9 and TRBJ1-4, with a possible D match to TRBD1 (5 bases). Looked up from germline, CDR1 is SGDLS and CDR2 is YYNGEE. V gave up 4 bases and J gave up 2 bases, with 12 bases separating them. The CDR3 spans 15 residues. The CDR3 coding sequence is TGTGCCAGCAGCCCGCATCGGGGGACTAATGAAAAACTGTTTTTT. It translates to CASSPHRGTNEKLFF.

This chain connects TRBV18 to TRBJ2-2, with 8 positions matching TRBD2. With V trimmed by 0 bases and J by 7 bases, 10 bases remained unmatched. This CDR3 comprises 17 residues. Per germline, CDR1 KGHSH and CDR2 LQKENI. This chain's CDR3 is CASSPPLQREFGGELFF. The DNA for the CDR3 is TGTGCCAGCTCACCACCCTTACAGCGGGAGTTTGGCGGGGAGCTGTTTTTT.

This clone is a singleton in its sample. V and J are TRBV11-2 and TRBJ2-2; possibly TRBD2 for D (6 bases). The V and J ends lost 4 bases and 10 bases respectively, with 16 bases between them. The CDR3 runs 14 residues. Germline CDR1 and CDR2: SGHAT and FQNNGV. CDR3 sequence reads: CASSWLAPTSELFF. CDR3 bases: TGTGCCAGCAGCTGGCTAGCGCCAACATCGGAGCTGTTTTTT. The full variable domain, rest sourced from reference TRBV11-2 and TRBJ2-2, is EAGVAQSPRYKIIEKRQSVAFWCNPISGHATLYWYQQILGQGPKLLIQFQNNGVVDDSQLPKDRFSAERLKGVDSTLKIQPAKLEDSAVYLCASSWLAPTSELFFGEGSRLTVL.